The 28 T cell receptor beta chains reported below all come from one sample, sequenced in a study of shared clonotypes between healthy human individuals. The repertoire was sequenced with immunoSEQ multiplex PCR; TCRdb's copy has only in-frame clones and lacks some. Of 1,400,000 or so clones in the sample, approximately 98.5% are singletons; the top ten hold approximately 0.4%. Sample: naive CD4+ T cells sorted from blood. Subset given: CD45RA+ positively selected. The receptors come from a man under 40 in good health.

V gene TRBV18 combines with J gene TRBJ1-1; the D is unclear. CDR1 and CDR2 from the germline V gene are KGHSH and LQKENI. This CDR3 contains 16 residues. V was pared by 0 bases and J by 1 base, with 12 bases between. The CDR3 coding sequence is TGTGCCAGCTCACCACCCTTGTCCAGCGGGAACACTGAAGCTTTCTTT. Protein: CASSPPLSSGNTEAFF.

The chain carries TRBV28 and TRBJ2-7; D remains ambiguous. V was pared by 7 bases and J by 4 bases, with 17 bases between. Looked up from germline, CDR1 is MDHEN and CDR2 is SYDVKM. This CDR3 has 14 residues. The CDR3, as DNA: TGTGCCAGCATCAAACCCGGACGGAGTTACGAGCAGTACTTC. Its protein is CASIKPGRSYEQYF.

V gene TRBV9 combines with J gene TRBJ2-5; tentative D call: TRBD1 (6 bases). CDR1 is SGDLS, CDR2 YYNGEE, per germline. The ends were cut back, 4 bases at V and 2 bases at J, with 12 bases in the middle. The CDR3 runs 14 residues. CDR3 DNA sequence: TGTGCCAGCAGCTCCGGACAGCTACAAGAGACCCAGTACTTC. This sequence encodes CASSSGQLQETQYF.

In the case of this clone: The same CDR3 is also encoded by other DNA sequences in this sample. The J gene is TRBJ2-1, the V gene TRBV7-2; no firm D call. The germline V gene has CDR1 SGHTA and CDR2 FQGNSA. The CDR3 length is 13 residues. Trimming took off 6 bases at V and 4 bases at J, with 10 bases between the two ends. The CDR3 spells CASSLLGYNEQFF. The CDR3 DNA follows: TGTGCCAGCAGTCTCCTTGGGTACAATGAGCAGTTCTTC.

The genes are TRBV6-5 and TRBJ1-3; D gene ambiguous. V was clipped by 2 bases and J by 4 bases, with 9 bases between them. Per germline, CDR1 MNHEY and CDR2 SVGAGI. This CDR3 is 14 amino acids long. The CDR3 DNA is TGTGCCAGCAGTTACACGGACTCCGGAAACACCATATATTTT. Protein: CASSYTDSGNTIYF.

V gene TRBV5-1 combines with J gene TRBJ2-1; D possibly corresponds to TRBD2 (5 bases). V lost 3 bases and J 6 bases, leaving 10 bases between the germline ends. The CDR3 consists of 13 residues. Germline assignment: CDR1 SGHRS and CDR2 YFSETQ. The CDR3 DNA follows: TGCGCCAGCAGCTCCGGGATGATCAATGAGCAGTTCTTC. As protein: CASSSGMINEQFF.

The chain links TRBV18 to TRBJ2-7; tentatively, D is TRBD2 (6 bases). Between the trimmed V and J ends, which lost 4 bases and 2 bases, there was a span of 24 bases. CDR3 size: 18 residues. Germline CDR1 KGHSH, CDR2 LQKENI. CDR3 bases: TGTGCCAGCTCACTCACCACAGTACTAACTAGCAGCCCCTACGAGCAGTACTTC. Encoded protein: CASSLTTVLTSSPYEQYF.

V and J are TRBV7-9 and TRBJ2-3, with 13 positions matching TRBD2. The V gene end was trimmed by 1 base and the J gene end by 5 bases; junction bases not matched to a gene: 6. This CDR3 comprises 17 residues. From germline, CDR1 is SEHNR and CDR2 FQNEAQ (reference sequence). The CDR3: CASSLEVLAGGLDTQYF. The CDR3 region has the DNA TGTGCCAGCAGCTTAGAAGTACTAGCGGGAGGGTTAGATACGCAGTATTTT.

The chain links TRBV7-8 to TRBJ2-1, with 11 bases fitting TRBD1. The CDR3 consists of 15 residues. V was clipped by 6 bases and J by 6 bases; unmatched bases: 7. Germline lookup yields CDR1 SGHVS and CDR2 FQNEAQ. In DNA form, the CDR3 reads TGTGCCAGCAGGTCCCGGGACAGGGGGGTCAATGAGCAGTTCTTC. This translates into CASRSRDRGVNEQFF.

This clone was recorded once. The CDR3 sequence is CASKRVVPLSYEQYF. DNA for the CDR3: TGTGCCAGCAAGAGGGTGGTCCCCCTCTCCTACGAGCAGTACTTC. The V and J genes are TRBV2 and TRBJ2-7, with D possibly matching TRBD2 (5 bases). The CDR3 is made up of 15 amino acids. CDR1 and CDR2 from the germline V gene are SNHLY and FYNNEI. V was clipped by 7 bases and J by 0 bases, with 16 bases between them.

V gene TRBV11-2 combines with J gene TRBJ1-1; a weak D match, TRBD1 (6 bases). Germline V gene data show CDR1 as SGHAT and CDR2 as FQNNGV. Trimming shortened V by 4 bases and J by 4 bases, and 16 bases separated the two germline ends. CDR3 length equals 15 residues. CDR3 in DNA: TGTGCCAGCAGCTCCGTGAGGGGGTCAGGCACTGAAGCTTTCTTT. This codes for CASSSVRGSGTEAFF.

The chain recombines TRBV6-5 with TRBJ2-3; D is undetermined. Germline CDR1 is MNHEY and CDR2 is SVGAGI. V lost 4 bases and J 3 bases, leaving 11 bases between the germline ends. The length of the CDR3 is 14 residues. The CDR3 sequence is CASSFSMATDTQYF. The CDR3 DNA follows: TGTGCCAGCAGTTTCAGTATGGCAACAGATACGCAGTATTTT.

This clone was seen just once. The chain combines TRBV29-1 with TRBJ2-2; tentatively, D is TRBD1 or TRBD2 (5 bases each). Germline lookup yields CDR1 SQVTM and CDR2 ANQGSEA. Trimming took 6 bases from V and 0 from J, leaving 11 bases between them. The CDR3 covers 14 residues. The CDR3 sequence: CSVGTNTNTGELFF. DNA for the CDR3: TGCAGCGTGGGGACCAACACGAACACCGGGGAGCTGTTTTTT.

In the case of this clone: Germline is not matched at one junction end, which may reflect a read error. The chain links TRBV7-6 to TRBJ2-5; TRBD2 agrees at 11 bases. CDR3 length: 15 residues. CDR1 and CDR2 (germline): SGHVS, FNYEAQ. CDR3 sequence (DNA): TGTGCCAGCAGTCCAGGGGAGCTAGCGGGAGGACGGGCAGACTTC. Translating it yields CASSPGELAGGRADF.

About this clone itself: This sample includes further DNA sequences coding for the same CDR3. The chain carries TRBV18 and TRBJ2-2; no clear D gene. Germline CDR1 KGHSH, CDR2 LQKENI. CDR3 length equals 12 residues. V lost 3 bases and J 5 bases, leaving 4 bases between the germline ends. CDR3 bases: TGTGCCAGCTCACCCTTGACCGGGGAGCTGTTTTTT. Amino acid sequence: CASSPLTGELFF.

The V gene is TRBV18, the J gene TRBJ2-7; 10 nucleotides agree with TRBD2. Unmatched junction bases numbered 8, after V lost 1 base and J lost 5 bases. Germline CDR1 KGHSH, CDR2 LQKENI. This CDR3 spans 16 amino acids. The DNA of the CDR3 is TGTGCCAGCTCACCACTCAGCGGGAGGGCCGTCCACGAGCAGTACTTC. Protein sequence: CASSPLSGRAVHEQYF.

CDR3: CASSTLGPVDEQFF. CDR3 DNA sequence: TGTGCCAGCAGCACTCTAGGACCCGTCGATGAGCAGTTCTTC. This sequence joins TRBV14 and TRBJ2-1; D remains unclear. The germline gives CDR1 SGHDN, CDR2 FVKESK. The V end lost 5 bases, the J end lost 8 bases, and 16 bases lay between the germline ends. This CDR3 region has 14 residues.

The chain carries TRBV6-5 and TRBJ2-1; a weak D match, TRBD2 (6 bases). The CDR3 has 16 residues. V lost 2 bases and J lost 7, with 18 bases in between. CDR1 is MNHEY and CDR2 is SVGAGI in the germline V gene. The CDR3 coding sequence is TGTGCCAGCAGTTACGGAGGGTTCCCATCGTCTAATGAGCAGTTCTTC. This gives the protein CASSYGGFPSSNEQFF.

This sequence joins TRBV5-1 and TRBJ2-1; possibly TRBD1 for D (6 bases). The CDR3 covers 16 residues. Germline V gene sequence: CDR1 SGHRS, CDR2 YFSETQ. V was shortened by 4 bases and J by 4 bases, with 18 bases between the two germline ends. The CDR3 is CASSPRPRGKYNEQFF. The CDR3 DNA reads as TGCGCCAGCAGCCCCCGTCCCAGGGGAAAATACAATGAGCAGTTCTTC.

Remarks on this clone: Other DNA sequences in this specimen translate into the identical CDR3. This chain links TRBV5-1 with TRBJ2-2; D not certain. Germline assignment: CDR1 SGHRS and CDR2 YFSETQ. Trimming removed 1 base from V and 2 bases from J, with 6 bases in between. The CDR3 has 14 residues. This chain's CDR3 is CASSLLGNTGELFF. The CDR3 DNA is TGCGCCAGCAGCTTGTTGGGCAACACCGGGGAGCTGTTTTTT.

This clone was found once. Other DNA sequences in the same sample also yield this CDR3. This chain connects TRBV5-4 to TRBJ1-1; D is unresolved. Trimming stripped 0 bases from V and 5 bases from J, with 8 bases between. In germline, CDR1 is SGHNT, CDR2 YYREEE (reference sequence). This CDR3 contains 13 residues. The CDR3 coding sequence is TGTGCCAGCAGCTTGGAGCCGGGTACTGAAGCTTTCTTT. Amino acids: CASSLEPGTEAFF.

This clone was observed once. This chain joins TRBV6-6 and TRBJ2-1; 10 bases are a match to TRBD1. Germline CDR1 MNHNY, CDR2 SVGAGI (reference sequence). V lost 0 bases to trimming and J lost 9 bases; unmatched junction nucleotides: 2. This CDR3 has 14 residues. As DNA, the CDR3 is TGTGCCAGCAGTTACTCCCGGGACAGGGGTGAGCAGTTCTTC. It encodes CASSYSRDRGEQFF.

On this clone: Other DNA sequences in this specimen translate into the identical CDR3. The V and J genes are TRBV30 and TRBJ1-3; D call uncertain. Germline CDR1 GTSNPN, CDR2 SVGIG (reference sequence). The CDR3 is 13 residues long. Trimming left V 2 bases short and J 4 bases short, with 9 bases between. CDR3 sequence reads: CAWSRGSGNTIYF. Written as DNA, the CDR3 is TGTGCCTGGAGTCGGGGATCCGGAAACACCATATATTTT.

This rearrangement joins TRBV6-6 to TRBJ2-7, with D hard to call. Germline-derived CDR1 and CDR2 are MNHNY and SVGAGI (reference sequence). The CDR3 covers 12 residues. Trimming shortened V by 8 bases and J by 3 bases, and 11 bases separated the two germline ends. The CDR3 nucleotides read TGTGCCAGCGCCAGGCTACTCTACGAGCAGTACTTC. It specifies CASARLLYEQYF.

This clone appeared once. The same CDR3 also results from other DNA sequences found in this sample. This CDR3 reads CASSPRTSGNNEQFF. The CDR3 coding sequence is TGTGCCAGCTCACCAAGGACTAGCGGTAACAATGAGCAGTTCTTC. The chain recombines TRBV18 with TRBJ2-1, with 10 nucleotides matching TRBD2. V lost 2 bases and J lost 5; bases outside the gene matches: 3. The germline CDR1 and CDR2 sequences are KGHSH and LQKENI. The CDR3 totals 15 residues.

V gene TRBV5-1 combines with J gene TRBJ1-2; no clear D gene. Trimming cost V 4 bases and J 0 bases, with 10 bases left between them. The V gene's germline CDR1 is SGHRS and CDR2 YFSETQ. The CDR3 has 14 residues. CDR3 DNA: TGCGCCAGCAGCGGCGCTGCACCTAACTATGGCTACACCTTC. Translated: CASSGAAPNYGYTF. Full variable domain (missing parts from reference TRBV5-1 and TRBJ1-2): KAGVTQTPRYLIKTRGQQVTLSCSPISGHRSVSWYQQTPGQGLQFLFEYFSETQRNKGNFPGRFSGRQFSNSRSEMNVSTLELGDSALYLCASSGAAPNYGYTFGSGTRLTVV.

CDR3 amino acids: CASSQSVFAGRAGELFF. The CDR3 DNA follows: TGTGCCAGCAGCCAGTCTGTGTTCGCGGGACGCGCCGGGGAGCTGTTTTTT. The V gene is TRBV14, the J gene TRBJ2-2; maybe TRBD2 (6 bases). The CDR3 covers 17 residues. Germline values: CDR1 SGHDN, CDR2 FVKESK. The V and J ends lost 3 bases and 6 bases respectively, with 20 bases between them.

The chain recombines TRBV11-3 with TRBJ1-2, with TRBD1 identical over 7 bases. The CDR3 sequence is 15 residues long. The ends lost 4 bases at V and 0 bases at J; junction bases unmatched: 5. Looked up from germline, CDR1 is SGHNT and CDR2 is YENEEA. This chain's CDR3 is CASSYRGQSNYGYTF. The CDR3 region has the DNA TGTGCCAGCAGCTATAGGGGGCAATCTAACTATGGCTACACCTTC.